These T cell receptor beta chains were read from a single sample in a study of blood T cell repertoires in COVID-19. Repertoires were generated with immunoSEQ multiplex PCR, while TCRdb's copy carries only in-frame clones and drops some. Here the sample spans 100,000 to 150,000 clones, about 85% being singletons. Material: peripheral blood. The receptor set was obtained from a man older than 75 with active or convalescent COVID-19. CDR3s include the opening cysteine and the closing phenylalanine or tryptophan. A D gene is named only where the DNA matches it firmly. Clone size is stated in some rows and not others, as once, few, many or a class when expanded.

cdr3_length: 18; d_call: TRBD1; j_call: TRBJ2-1; v_call: TRBV6-4; clone_size: .; cdr3_aa: CASSPRGTGGAPDREQFF; cdr3_nt: TGTGCCAGCAGTCCACGTGGGACAGGGGGCGCCCCTGACCGTGAGCAGTTCTTC
cdr3_length: 10; d_call: .; j_call: TRBJ2-2; v_call: TRBV15; clone_size: .; cdr3_aa: CATRTGELFF; cdr3_nt: TGTGCCACGAGAACCGGGGAGCTGTTTTTT
cdr3_length: 16; d_call: TRBD1; j_call: TRBJ2-2; v_call: TRBV18; clone_size: .; cdr3_aa: CASSLGQGANTGELFF; cdr3_nt: TGTGCCAGCTCCCTAGGACAGGGGGCGAACACCGGGGAGCTGTTTTTT
cdr3_length: 11; d_call: .; j_call: TRBJ1-4; v_call: TRBV20-1; clone_size: .; cdr3_aa: CSARSTEKLFF; cdr3_nt: TGCAGTGCTAGATCTACGGAAAAACTGTTTTTT
cdr3_length: 14; d_call: .; j_call: TRBJ1-1; v_call: TRBV7-8; clone_size: .; cdr3_aa: CASSWGGGRTEAFF; cdr3_nt: TGTGCCAGCAGCTGGGGCGGGGGGAGGACTGAAGCTTTCTTT
cdr3_length: 13; d_call: .; j_call: TRBJ2-7; v_call: TRBV12-3/TRBV12-4; clone_size: .; cdr3_aa: CASSLGQGYEQYF; cdr3_nt: TGTGCCAGCAGTTTGGGGCAGGGGTACGAGCAGTACTTC
cdr3_length: 16; d_call: TRBD2; j_call: TRBJ2-7; v_call: TRBV6-5; clone_size: once; cdr3_aa: CASSLTSGGGGYEQYF; cdr3_nt: TGTGCCAGCAGTTTGACTAGCGGCGGGGGGGGCTACGAGCAGTACTTC
cdr3_length: 15; d_call: .; j_call: TRBJ2-2; v_call: TRBV7-9; clone_size: .; cdr3_aa: CASSPARVGTGELFF; cdr3_nt: TGTGCCAGCAGCCCCGCCAGGGTCGGCACCGGGGAGCTGTTTTTT
cdr3_length: 15; d_call: TRBD2; j_call: TRBJ2-1; v_call: TRBV7-3; clone_size: .; cdr3_aa: CASSPTSGRNNEQFF; cdr3_nt: TGTGCCAGCAGCCCCACTAGCGGGAGGAACAATGAGCAGTTCTTC
cdr3_length: 15; d_call: .; j_call: TRBJ1-3; v_call: TRBV3-1/TRBV3-2; clone_size: .; cdr3_aa: CASSPAALSGNTIYF; cdr3_nt: TGTGCCAGCAGCCCGGCAGCGCTCTCTGGAAACACCATATATTTT
cdr3_length: 15; d_call: TRBD2; j_call: TRBJ2-1; v_call: TRBV9; clone_size: few; cdr3_aa: CASSVDGRAINEQFF; cdr3_nt: TGTGCCAGCAGCGTAGACGGGAGGGCCATTAATGAGCAGTTCTTC
cdr3_length: 15; d_call: TRBD1; j_call: TRBJ1-4; v_call: TRBV7-2; clone_size: .; cdr3_aa: CASSPATGGNEKLFF; cdr3_nt: TGTGCCAGCAGCCCAGCCACAGGGGGAAATGAAAAACTGTTTTTT
cdr3_length: 14; d_call: .; j_call: TRBJ1-1; v_call: TRBV6-1; clone_size: .; cdr3_aa: CASSETQVSAEAFF; cdr3_nt: TGTGCCAGCAGTGAAACGCAGGTTTCGGCTGAAGCTTTCTTT
cdr3_length: 18; d_call: TRBD2; j_call: TRBJ2-1; v_call: TRBV5-6; clone_size: once; cdr3_aa: CASSLYIAGAGLGNEQFF; cdr3_nt: TGTGCCAGCAGCCTTTATATAGCGGGAGCGGGCTTAGGCAATGAGCAGTTCTTC
cdr3_length: 16; d_call: .; j_call: TRBJ1-3; v_call: TRBV24-1; clone_size: .; cdr3_aa: CATSDPNSSSGNTIYF; cdr3_nt: TGTGCCACCAGTGACCCGAACAGCAGCTCTGGAAACACCATATATTTT
cdr3_length: 15; d_call: TRBD1; j_call: TRBJ2-5; v_call: TRBV11-2; clone_size: .; cdr3_aa: CASSLDQGARETQYF; cdr3_nt: TGTGCCAGCAGCTTAGACCAGGGGGCTCGAGAGACCCAGTACTTC
cdr3_length: 15; d_call: .; j_call: TRBJ1-1; v_call: TRBV5-6; clone_size: .; cdr3_aa: CASSSLRQGNTEAFF; cdr3_nt: TGTGCCAGCAGCTCCCTACGGCAGGGGAACACTGAAGCTTTCTTT
cdr3_length: 13; d_call: .; j_call: TRBJ1-4; v_call: TRBV3-1/TRBV3-2; clone_size: .; cdr3_aa: CASTWGGAEKLFF; cdr3_nt: TGTGCCAGCACCTGGGGGGGCGCAGAAAAACTGTTTTTT
cdr3_length: 14; d_call: TRBD2; j_call: TRBJ2-7; v_call: TRBV24-1; clone_size: once; cdr3_aa: CATSESGKTYEQYF; cdr3_nt: TGTGCCACCAGTGAGAGCGGGAAAACCTACGAGCAGTACTTC
cdr3_length: 14; d_call: .; j_call: TRBJ2-6; v_call: TRBV9; clone_size: .; cdr3_aa: CASSVVPGANVLIF; cdr3_nt: TGTGCCAGCAGCGTAGTACCTGGGGCCAACGTCCTGATTTTC
cdr3_length: 15; d_call: TRBD1; j_call: TRBJ2-7; v_call: TRBV7-2; clone_size: .; cdr3_aa: CASSFRTGFIGEQYF; cdr3_nt: TGTGCCAGCAGCTTTAGGACAGGGTTTATCGGCGAGCAGTACTTC
cdr3_length: 14; d_call: TRBD1; j_call: TRBJ1-2; v_call: TRBV28; clone_size: .; cdr3_aa: CASSPGTAIYGYTF; cdr3_nt: TGTGCCAGCAGCCCCGGGACAGCCATCTATGGCTACACCTTC
cdr3_length: 13; d_call: TRBD2; j_call: TRBJ2-7; v_call: TRBV7-9; clone_size: once; cdr3_aa: CASSPTSGYEQYF; cdr3_nt: TGTGCCAGCAGCCCCACTAGCGGCTACGAGCAGTACTTC
cdr3_length: 14; d_call: TRBD1; j_call: TRBJ2-7; v_call: TRBV11-2; clone_size: .; cdr3_aa: CASSLRTGGEEQYF; cdr3_nt: TGTGCCAGCAGCTTACGGACAGGGGGCGAAGAGCAGTACTTC
cdr3_length: 15; d_call: TRBD1; j_call: TRBJ1-3; v_call: TRBV6-6; clone_size: .; cdr3_aa: CASRLTGGSGNTIYF; cdr3_nt: TGTGCCAGCAGGCTAACAGGGGGCTCTGGAAACACCATATATTTT
cdr3_length: 15; d_call: .; j_call: TRBJ2-6; v_call: TRBV6-5; clone_size: .; cdr3_aa: CASSRRSSGANVLTF; cdr3_nt: TGTGCCAGCTCGCGGAGGAGCTCTGGGGCCAACGTCCTGACTTTC
cdr3_length: 15; d_call: .; j_call: TRBJ1-2; v_call: TRBV23-1; clone_size: .; cdr3_aa: CAPSQCPPGAGAHTF; cdr3_nt: TGCGCCCCCAGTCAATGCCCACCGGGGGCGGGGGCCCACACCTTC
cdr3_length: 15; d_call: TRBD2; j_call: TRBJ2-1; v_call: TRBV4-1; clone_size: once; cdr3_aa: CASSQELAGYNEQFF; cdr3_nt: TGCGCCAGCAGCCAAGAACTAGCGGGGTACAATGAGCAGTTCTTC
cdr3_length: 13; d_call: .; j_call: TRBJ1-1; v_call: TRBV2; clone_size: .; cdr3_aa: CASSGEMNTEAFF; cdr3_nt: TGTGCCAGCAGTGGTGAGATGAACACTGAAGCTTTCTTT
cdr3_length: 15; d_call: TRBD1; j_call: TRBJ1-5; v_call: TRBV3-1/TRBV3-2; clone_size: .; cdr3_aa: CASSQGQGSNQPQHF; cdr3_nt: TGTGCCAGCAGCCAGGGACAGGGTTCCAATCAGCCCCAGCATTTT
cdr3_length: 15; d_call: TRBD1; j_call: TRBJ1-1; v_call: TRBV18; clone_size: .; cdr3_aa: CASSPGQGHSTEAFF; cdr3_nt: TGTGCCAGCTCACCCGGACAGGGACACTCCACTGAAGCTTTCTTT
cdr3_length: 17; d_call: .; j_call: TRBJ1-4; v_call: TRBV28; clone_size: once; cdr3_aa: CASSAIQGRGTNEKLFF; cdr3_nt: TGTGCCAGCAGTGCCATCCAGGGCAGGGGCACTAATGAAAAACTGTTTTTT
cdr3_length: 14; d_call: TRBD1; j_call: TRBJ2-3; v_call: TRBV6-5; clone_size: .; cdr3_aa: CASSVDRDTDTQYF; cdr3_nt: TGTGCCAGCAGCGTCGACAGGGACACAGATACGCAGTATTTT
cdr3_length: 13; d_call: .; j_call: TRBJ1-2; v_call: TRBV10-3; clone_size: .; cdr3_aa: CAISGRTVSGYTF; cdr3_nt: TGTGCCATCAGTGGCAGGACTGTTAGTGGCTACACCTTC
cdr3_length: 13; d_call: .; j_call: TRBJ1-2; v_call: TRBV5-4; clone_size: .; cdr3_aa: CASSLTGYYGYTF; cdr3_nt: TGTGCCAGCAGCTTGACAGGCTACTATGGCTACACCTTC
cdr3_length: 14; d_call: TRBD1; j_call: TRBJ1-1; v_call: TRBV10-3; clone_size: .; cdr3_aa: CAIRPTGDNTEAFF; cdr3_nt: TGTGCCATCAGACCGACAGGGGACAACACTGAAGCTTTCTTT
cdr3_length: 15; d_call: .; j_call: TRBJ1-6; v_call: TRBV6-5; clone_size: .; cdr3_aa: CASSRSGTSNSPLHF; cdr3_nt: TGTGCCAGCAGCCGATCCGGGACATCCAATTCACCCCTCCACTTT
cdr3_length: 15; d_call: .; j_call: TRBJ2-3; v_call: TRBV7-9; clone_size: .; cdr3_aa: CASGRTRGVTDTQYF; cdr3_nt: TGTGCCAGCGGTCGGACTAGGGGGGTCACAGATACGCAGTATTTT
cdr3_length: 14; d_call: TRBD2; j_call: TRBJ2-5; v_call: TRBV10-2; clone_size: .; cdr3_aa: CASSESGRAETQYF; cdr3_nt: TGCGCCAGCAGTGAAAGCGGGAGGGCAGAGACCCAGTACTTC
cdr3_length: 17; d_call: .; j_call: TRBJ1-4; v_call: TRBV7-3; clone_size: .; cdr3_aa: CASSLNGRGQAHEKLFF; cdr3_nt: TGTGCCAGCAGCTTAAATGGTCGAGGGCAGGCACATGAAAAACTGTTTTTT
cdr3_length: 16; d_call: .; j_call: TRBJ1-3; v_call: TRBV7-9; clone_size: .; cdr3_aa: CASSLQYRVSGNTIYF; cdr3_nt: TGTGCCAGCAGCTTGCAATACAGGGTTTCTGGAAACACCATATATTTT
cdr3_length: 14; d_call: .; j_call: TRBJ2-5; v_call: TRBV7-2; clone_size: .; cdr3_aa: CASSLYGGQETQYF; cdr3_nt: TGTGCCAGCAGCTTATACGGGGGCCAAGAGACCCAGTACTTC
cdr3_length: 15; d_call: .; j_call: TRBJ1-4; v_call: TRBV7-9; clone_size: .; cdr3_aa: CASSLGGSTNEKLFF; cdr3_nt: TGTGCCAGCAGCTTAGGTGGCTCAACTAATGAAAAACTGTTTTTT
cdr3_length: 20; d_call: TRBD2; j_call: TRBJ2-1; v_call: TRBV10-3; clone_size: .; cdr3_aa: CAISESKETSGSYVHNEQFF; cdr3_nt: TGTGCCATCAGTGAGTCGAAGGAGACTAGCGGGAGTTATGTCCACAATGAGCAGTTCTTC